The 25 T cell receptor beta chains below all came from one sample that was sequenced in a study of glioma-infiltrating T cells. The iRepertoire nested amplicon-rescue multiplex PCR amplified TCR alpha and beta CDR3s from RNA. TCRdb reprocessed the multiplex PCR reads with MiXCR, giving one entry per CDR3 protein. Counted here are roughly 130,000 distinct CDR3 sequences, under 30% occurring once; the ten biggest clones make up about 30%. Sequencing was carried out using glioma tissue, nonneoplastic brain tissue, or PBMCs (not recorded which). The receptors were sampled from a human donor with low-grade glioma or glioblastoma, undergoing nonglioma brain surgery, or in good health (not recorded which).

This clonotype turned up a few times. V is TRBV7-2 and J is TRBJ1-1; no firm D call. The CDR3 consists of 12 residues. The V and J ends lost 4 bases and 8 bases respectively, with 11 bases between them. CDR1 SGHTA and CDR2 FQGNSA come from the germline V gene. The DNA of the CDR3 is TGTGCCAGCAGCTGGCCAACGGGCGAAGCTTTCTTT. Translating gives CASSWPTGEAFF. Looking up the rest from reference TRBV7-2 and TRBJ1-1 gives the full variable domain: GAGVSQSPSNKVTEKGKDVELRCDPISGHTALYWYRQSLGQGLEFLIYFQGNSAPDKSGLPSDRFSAERTGGSVSTLTIQRTQQEDSAVYLCASSWPTGEAFFGQGTRLTVV.

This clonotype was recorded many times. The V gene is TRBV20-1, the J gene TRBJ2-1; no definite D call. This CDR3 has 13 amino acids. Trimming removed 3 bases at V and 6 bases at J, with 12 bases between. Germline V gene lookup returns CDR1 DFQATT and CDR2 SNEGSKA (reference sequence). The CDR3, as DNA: TGCAGTGCTAGTGACGAAATCGGCAATGAGCAGTTCTTC. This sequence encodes CSASDEIGNEQFF.

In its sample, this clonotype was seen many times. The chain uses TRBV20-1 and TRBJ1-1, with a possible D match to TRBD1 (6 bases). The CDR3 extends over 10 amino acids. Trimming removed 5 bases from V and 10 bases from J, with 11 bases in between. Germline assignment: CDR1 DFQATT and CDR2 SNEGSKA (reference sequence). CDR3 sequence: CSAPGEGAFF. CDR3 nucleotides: TGCAGTGCTCCAGGGGAAGGAGCTTTCTTT.

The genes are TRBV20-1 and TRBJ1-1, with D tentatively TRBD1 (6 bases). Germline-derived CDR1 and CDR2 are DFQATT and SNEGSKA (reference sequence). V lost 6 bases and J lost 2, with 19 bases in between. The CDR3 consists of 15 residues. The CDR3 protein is CSARRAGATNTEAFF. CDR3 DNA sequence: TGCAGTGCCAGGAGGGCAGGGGCAACTAACACTGAAGCTTTCTTT.

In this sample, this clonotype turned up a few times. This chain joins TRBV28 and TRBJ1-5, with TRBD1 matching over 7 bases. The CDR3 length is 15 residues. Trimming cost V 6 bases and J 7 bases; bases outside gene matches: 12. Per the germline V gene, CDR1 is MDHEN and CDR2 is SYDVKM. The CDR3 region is CASSRSDRVDQPQHF. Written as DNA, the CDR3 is TGTGCCAGCAGCCGCAGCGACAGGGTGGACCAGCCCCAGCATTTT.

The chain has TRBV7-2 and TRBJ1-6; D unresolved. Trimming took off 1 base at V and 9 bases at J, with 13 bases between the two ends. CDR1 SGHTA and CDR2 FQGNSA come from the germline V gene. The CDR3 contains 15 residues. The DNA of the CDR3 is TGTGCCAGCAGCTTAGAGGCTCTTAGTAGTTCACCCCTCCACTTT. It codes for CASSLEALSSSPLHF.

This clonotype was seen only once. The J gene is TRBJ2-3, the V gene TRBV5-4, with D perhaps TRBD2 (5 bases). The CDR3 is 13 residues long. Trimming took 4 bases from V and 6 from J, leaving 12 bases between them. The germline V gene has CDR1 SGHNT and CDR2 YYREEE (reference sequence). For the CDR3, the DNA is TGTGCCAGCAGCGGACGGACTTCTGATACGCAGTATTTT. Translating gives CASSGRTSDTQYF.

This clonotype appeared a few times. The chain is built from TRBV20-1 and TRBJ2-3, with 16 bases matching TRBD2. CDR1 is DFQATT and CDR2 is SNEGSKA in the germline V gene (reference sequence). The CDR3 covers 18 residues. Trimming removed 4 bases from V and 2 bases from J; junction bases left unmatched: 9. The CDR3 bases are TGCAGTGCTATAACACCGGGACTAGCGGGGGGGCCCACAGATACGCAGTATTTT. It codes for CSAITPGLAGGPTDTQYF.

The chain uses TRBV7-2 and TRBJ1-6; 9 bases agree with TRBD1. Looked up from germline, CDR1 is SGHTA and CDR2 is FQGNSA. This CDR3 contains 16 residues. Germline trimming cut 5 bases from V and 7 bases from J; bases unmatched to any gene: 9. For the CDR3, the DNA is TGTGCCAGCAGCCTAATCCACAGGGGGCAGAATTCACCCCTCCACTTT. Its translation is CASSLIHRGQNSPLHF.

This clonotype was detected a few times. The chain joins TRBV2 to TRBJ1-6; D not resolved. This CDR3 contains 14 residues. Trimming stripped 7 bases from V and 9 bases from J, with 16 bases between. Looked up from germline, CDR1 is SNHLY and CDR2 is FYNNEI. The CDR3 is CASTTPPEGSPLHF. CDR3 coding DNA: TGTGCCAGCACGACACCACCAGAGGGTTCACCCCTCCACTTT.

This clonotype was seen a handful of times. CDR3 protein: CSVDGEINEQFF. The CDR3 coding sequence is TGCAGCGTTGACGGCGAGATCAATGAGCAGTTCTTC. The genes are TRBV29-1 and TRBJ2-1; D gene unclear. The V end lost 3 bases, the J end lost 6 bases, and 9 bases lay between the germline ends. The germline gives CDR1 SQVTM, CDR2 ANQGSEA. The CDR3 contains 12 residues.

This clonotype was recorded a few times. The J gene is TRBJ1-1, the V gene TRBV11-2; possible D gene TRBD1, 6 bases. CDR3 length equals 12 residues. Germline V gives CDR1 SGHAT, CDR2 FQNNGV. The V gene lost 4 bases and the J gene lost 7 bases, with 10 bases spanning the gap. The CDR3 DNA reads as TGTGCCAGCAGCTCGAACAGGGATGAAGCTTTCTTT. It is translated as CASSSNRDEAFF.

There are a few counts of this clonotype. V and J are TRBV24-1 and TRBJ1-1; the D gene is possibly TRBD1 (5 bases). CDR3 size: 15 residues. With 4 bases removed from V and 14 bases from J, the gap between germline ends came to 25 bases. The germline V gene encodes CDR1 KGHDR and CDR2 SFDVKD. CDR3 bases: TGTGCCACCAGTGAACCGGGACTTCGCGACAATGAGCAGTTCTTT. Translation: CATSEPGLRDNEQFF.

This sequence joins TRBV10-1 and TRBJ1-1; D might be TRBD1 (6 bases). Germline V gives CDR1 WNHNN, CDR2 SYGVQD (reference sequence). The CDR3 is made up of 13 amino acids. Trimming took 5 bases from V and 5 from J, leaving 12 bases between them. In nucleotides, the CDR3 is TGCGCCAGCAGTTGGGGGCGAGGGACTGAAGCTTTCTTT. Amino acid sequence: CASSWGRGTEAFF.

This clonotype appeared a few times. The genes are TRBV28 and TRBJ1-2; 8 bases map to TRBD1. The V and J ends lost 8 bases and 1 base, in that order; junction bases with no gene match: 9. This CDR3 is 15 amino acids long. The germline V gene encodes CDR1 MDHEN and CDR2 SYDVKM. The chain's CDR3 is CASLPNRGSNYGYTF. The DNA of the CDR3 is TGTGCCAGCCTCCCTAACAGGGGGAGTAACTATGGCTACACCTTC.

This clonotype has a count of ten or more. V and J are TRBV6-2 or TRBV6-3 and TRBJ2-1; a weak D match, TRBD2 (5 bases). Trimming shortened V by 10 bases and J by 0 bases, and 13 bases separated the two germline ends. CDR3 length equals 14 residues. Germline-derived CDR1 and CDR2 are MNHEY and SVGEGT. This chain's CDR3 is CATVDGDSYNEQFF. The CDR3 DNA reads TGTGCCACCGTGGACGGGGACTCCTACAATGAGCAGTTCTTC.

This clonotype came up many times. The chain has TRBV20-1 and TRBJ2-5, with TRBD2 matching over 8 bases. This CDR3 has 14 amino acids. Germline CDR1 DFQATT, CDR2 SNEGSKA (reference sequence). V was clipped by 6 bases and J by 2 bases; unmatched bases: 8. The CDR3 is CSAESGGYQETQYF. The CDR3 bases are TGCAGTGCCGAGAGCGGGGGCTATCAAGAGACCCAGTACTTC.

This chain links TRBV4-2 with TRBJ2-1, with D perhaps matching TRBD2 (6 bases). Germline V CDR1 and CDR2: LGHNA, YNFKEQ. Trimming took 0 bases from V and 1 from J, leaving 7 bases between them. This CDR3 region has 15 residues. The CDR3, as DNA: TGTGCCAGCAGCCAAGAGGGGGGTTCCTACAATGAGCAGTTCTTC. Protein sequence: CASSQEGGSYNEQFF.

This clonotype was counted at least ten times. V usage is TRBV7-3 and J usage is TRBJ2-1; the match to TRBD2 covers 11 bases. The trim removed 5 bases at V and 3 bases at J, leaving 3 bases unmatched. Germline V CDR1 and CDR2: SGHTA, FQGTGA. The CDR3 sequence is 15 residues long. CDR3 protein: CASSGTSGGYNEQFF. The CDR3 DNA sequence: TGTGCCAGCAGCGGAACTAGCGGGGGCTACAATGAGCAGTTCTTC.

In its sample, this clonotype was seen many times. DNA of the CDR3: TGTGCCAGCAGTTTTCGGCCCCATAAGGCTTTCTTT. Translation: CASSFRPHKAFF. J is TRBJ1-1 and V is TRBV28; D is ambiguous. The CDR3 consists of 12 residues. V was cut by 3 bases and J by 11 bases, with 13 bases left in between. CDR1 and CDR2 (germline): MDHEN, SYDVKM.

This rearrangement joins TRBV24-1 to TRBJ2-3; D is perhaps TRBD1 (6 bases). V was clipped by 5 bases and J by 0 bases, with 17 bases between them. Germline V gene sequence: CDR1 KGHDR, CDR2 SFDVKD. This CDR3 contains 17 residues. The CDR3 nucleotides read TGTGCCACCAGTGCAAAGGGACAACTCTTGAGCACAGATACGCAGTATTTT. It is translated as CATSAKGQLLSTDTQYF.

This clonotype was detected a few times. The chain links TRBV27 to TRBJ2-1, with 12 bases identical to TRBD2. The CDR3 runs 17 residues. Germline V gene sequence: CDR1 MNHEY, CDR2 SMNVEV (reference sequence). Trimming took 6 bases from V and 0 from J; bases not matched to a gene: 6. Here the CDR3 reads CASSHGTSGFSYNEQFF. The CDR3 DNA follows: TGTGCCAGCAGCCACGGGACTAGCGGGTTCTCCTACAATGAGCAGTTCTTC.

As DNA, the CDR3 is TGTGCCACCAGTGATTCCGGGCCTACGAACACTGAAGCTTTCTTT. It specifies CATSDSGPTNTEAFF. This rearrangement joins TRBV24-1 to TRBJ1-1; D is undetermined. The CDR3 has 15 residues. The V end lost 2 bases, the J end lost 1 base, and 10 bases lay between the germline ends. Looked up from germline, CDR1 is KGHDR and CDR2 is SFDVKD.

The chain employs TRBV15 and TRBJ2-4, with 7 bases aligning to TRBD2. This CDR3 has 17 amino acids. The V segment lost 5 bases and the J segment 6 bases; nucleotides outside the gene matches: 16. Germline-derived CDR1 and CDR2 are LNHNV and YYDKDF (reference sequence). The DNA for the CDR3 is TGTGCCACCAGCGGGGGGGAGGGAACGGGCCGATTAAACATTCAGTACTTC. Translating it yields CATSGGEGTGRLNIQYF.

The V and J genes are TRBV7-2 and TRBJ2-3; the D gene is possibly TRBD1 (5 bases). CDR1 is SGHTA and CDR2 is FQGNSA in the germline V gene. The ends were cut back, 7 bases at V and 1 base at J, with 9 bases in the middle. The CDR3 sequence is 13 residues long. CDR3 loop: CASKQARTDTQYF. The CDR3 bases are TGTGCCAGCAAACAGGCCCGCACAGATACGCAGTATTTT. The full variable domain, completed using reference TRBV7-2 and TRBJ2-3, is GAGVSQSPSNKVTEKGKDVELRCDPISGHTALYWYRQSLGQGLEFLIYFQGNSAPDKSGLPSDRFSAERTGGSVSTLTIQRTQQEDSAVYLCASKQARTDTQYFGPGTRLTVL.